The entry below gives a single TCR beta chain sequence along with its context. This sample is part of a study of blood T cell repertoires in COVID-19. Study information: Collection of acute and convalescent COVID-19 samples took place in the United States, Italy and Spain. Nucleic acid was either cDNA or gDNA, and it came from T cells, B-cell-depleted T cells, or PBMCs.

Original analysis: Reference gene primer amplification gave nucleated cell count estimates. TCRdb's copy holds only in-frame clones and misses some; the assay was immunoSEQ multiplex PCR. V, J and clone size reflect that table, while D and trimming were determined from the DNA. This sample has 120,000 to 150,000 clones, with over 85% found just once. This sequence was found in a human donor in a cohort sampled during active COVID-19. The sequenced sample was peripheral blood.

The CDR3 coding sequence is TGTGCCAGCAGTGAAGCGTCACGGTGGCAGCCCCAGCATTTT. Its protein is CASSEASRWQPQHF. The chain combines TRBV6-1 with TRBJ1-5, with D unclear. V dropped 0 bases and J dropped 7 bases, with 10 bases sitting between them. This CDR3 comprises 14 residues. Germline-derived CDR1 and CDR2 are MNHNS and SASEGT.